A single sample is the source of the 30 T cell receptor beta chains below, sequenced in a study of blood T cell repertoires in COVID-19. Profiling relied on immunoSEQ multiplex PCR, and the TCRdb table lists in-frame clones only, not all of them. The data show roughly 500,000 clones, around nine tenths seen once. The sequenced sample consisted of PBMCs or T cells enriched from blood (not recorded which). All receptors derive from a woman aged 55-69 years who had recovered from COVID-19.

Worth noting for this clone: Different DNA sequences within this sample yield the same CDR3. The chain is built from TRBV5-1 and TRBJ1-5; D is perhaps TRBD1 (6 bases). The germline V gene has CDR1 SGHRS and CDR2 YFSETQ. Between the trimmed V and J ends, which lost 3 bases and 5 bases, there was a span of 9 bases. The CDR3 is made up of 13 amino acids. CDR3 sequence reads: CASSSSGDQPQHF. The CDR3, as DNA: TGCGCCAGCAGCTCCTCAGGGGATCAGCCCCAGCATTTT. Complete variable domain (other parts from reference TRBV5-1 and TRBJ1-5): KAGVTQTPRYLIKTRGQQVTLSCSPISGHRSVSWYQQTPGQGLQFLFEYFSETQRNKGNFPGRFSGRQFSNSRSEMNVSTLELGDSALYLCASSSSGDQPQHFGDGTRLSIL.

The chain is built from TRBV6-1 and TRBJ1-6; D might be TRBD1 (5 bases). This CDR3 spans 16 amino acids. CDR1 is MNHNS, CDR2 SASEGT, per germline. Between the trimmed V and J ends, which lost 0 bases and 4 bases, there was a span of 10 bases. The CDR3 region is CASSEALDIYNSPLHF. For the CDR3, the DNA is TGTGCCAGCAGTGAAGCCCTGGACATATATAATTCACCCCTCCACTTT.

The V gene is TRBV5-1, the J gene TRBJ2-3; weak D call: TRBD1 (6 bases). The germline V gene encodes CDR1 SGHRS and CDR2 YFSETQ. The CDR3 contains 18 residues. V was shortened by 5 bases and J by 0 bases, with 22 bases between the two germline ends. The CDR3 is CASSTIPTGTHSTDTQYF. The CDR3 region has the DNA TGCGCCAGCAGTACGATACCCACCGGGACACATAGCACAGATACGCAGTATTTT.

The chain couples TRBV5-8 to TRBJ1-5, with D possibly matching TRBD1 (5 bases). This CDR3 has 12 amino acids. V was pared by 9 bases and J by 9 bases, with 16 bases between. Germline-derived CDR1 and CDR2 are SGHTS and YDEGEE. The DNA for the CDR3 is TGTGCCACAAGAACCCTCGGGGGGCCCCAGCATTTT. It translates to CATRTLGGPQHF.

CDR3 amino acids: CASSPRTGSSYEQYF. As DNA, the CDR3 is TGTGCCAGCAGCCCCAGGACAGGGAGCTCCTACGAGCAGTACTTC. This sequence joins TRBV11-2 and TRBJ2-7; 8 positions match TRBD1. This CDR3 is 15 amino acids long. J was trimmed by 0 bases and V by 5 bases; bases with no gene match: 6. The germline V gene has CDR1 SGHAT and CDR2 FQNNGV.

The V gene is TRBV4-1, the J gene TRBJ1-2; tentative D call: TRBD1 (6 bases). Germline V gives CDR1 MGHRA, CDR2 YSYEKL. This CDR3 is 15 amino acids long. V was trimmed by 1 base and J by 6 bases, leaving 15 bases between them. The CDR3 sequence is CASSQVINREDGYTF. Here the CDR3 DNA reads TGCGCCAGCAGCCAAGTAATCAACAGGGAAGATGGCTACACCTTC.

V and J are TRBV7-2 and TRBJ1-1, with D possibly TRBD1 on 5 matching bases. Deletions cut 5 bases from V and 0 bases from J, with 19 bases between. From germline, CDR1 is SGHTA and CDR2 FQGNSA. The CDR3 is 17 residues long. CDR3 protein: CASSTDKTVQMNTEAFF. Here the CDR3 DNA reads TGTGCCAGCAGCACCGACAAGACAGTTCAAATGAACACTGAAGCTTTCTTT. The full variable domain, its missing parts supplied by reference TRBV7-2 and TRBJ1-1, is GAGVSQSPSNKVTEKGKDVELRCDPISGHTALYWYRQSLGQGLEFLIYFQGNSAPDKSGLPSDRFSAERTGGSVSTLTIQRTQQEDSAVYLCASSTDKTVQMNTEAFFGQGTRLTVV.

This clone was seen only a few times. The V and J genes are TRBV29-1 and TRBJ1-4; D perhaps matches TRBD1 (5 bases). Per the germline V gene, CDR1 is SQVTM and CDR2 is ANQGSEA. The CDR3 loop spans 14 amino acids. V gave up 5 bases and J gave up 4 bases, with 14 bases separating them. CDR3 sequence reads: CSVHTGGGNEKLFF. The CDR3 DNA sequence: TGCAGCGTTCATACCGGGGGAGGTAATGAAAAACTGTTTTTT. The full variable domain, completed using reference TRBV29-1 and TRBJ1-4, is SAVISQKPSRDICQRGTSLTIQCQVDSQVTMMFWYRQQPGQSLTLIATANQGSEATYESGFVIDKFPISRPNLTFSTLTVSNMSPEDSSIYLCSVHTGGGNEKLFFGSGTQLSVL.

The chain combines TRBV9 with TRBJ2-4; 10 nucleotides align to TRBD2. Germline V CDR1 and CDR2: SGDLS, YYNGEE. Germline trimming cut 4 bases from V and 12 bases from J; bases unmatched to any gene: 16. This CDR3 region has 16 residues. The CDR3 reads CASSPRKERGGDYQYF. The CDR3 DNA is TGTGCCAGCAGCCCCCGGAAGGAGCGGGGGGGTGATTATCAGTACTTC.

The chain carries TRBV11-2 and TRBJ1-1; D not certain. Per germline, CDR1 SGHAT and CDR2 FQNNGV. V gave up 1 base and J gave up 2 bases, with 8 bases separating them. This CDR3 spans 14 amino acids. The CDR3 region has the DNA TGTGCCAGCAGCTTAGCATACACCAACACTGAAGCTTTCTTT. The encoded protein is CASSLAYTNTEAFF.

This clone was seen repeatedly, ten times or more. V gene TRBV5-8 combines with J gene TRBJ2-2; tentatively, D is TRBD1 (5 bases). The CDR3 has 15 amino acids. Germline V gene sequence: CDR1 SGHTS, CDR2 YDEGEE. V was shortened by 7 bases and J by 5 bases, with 18 bases between the two germline ends. This CDR3 is CASLYPGYSTGELFF. The CDR3 nucleotides are TGTGCCAGCCTATACCCAGGGTATAGTACCGGGGAGCTGTTTTTT. The variable domain in full, completed from reference TRBV5-8 and TRBJ2-2, reads EAGVTQSPTHLIKTRGQQATLRCSPISGHTSVYWYQQALGLGLQFLLWYDEGEERNRGNFPPRFSGRQFPNYSSELNVNALELEDSALYLCASLYPGYSTGELFFGEGSRLTVL.

The chain carries TRBV4-2 and TRBJ2-7; weak D call: TRBD2 (6 bases). V was pared by 0 bases and J by 0 bases, with 15 bases between. The CDR3 length is 17 residues. Per germline, CDR1 LGHNA and CDR2 YNFKEQ. In DNA, the CDR3 is TGTGCCAGCAGCCAAGATGTTAAAACGGGGGTCTCCTACGAGCAGTACTTC. The encoded protein is CASSQDVKTGVSYEQYF.

The V gene is TRBV3-1 (or the pseudogene TRBV3-2), the J gene TRBJ1-2; 7 nucleotides match TRBD1. CDR3 size: 13 residues. V was pared by 4 bases and J by 8 bases, with 7 bases of the junction left unmatched. Germline V gene data show CDR1 as LGHDT and CDR2 as YNNKEL (reference sequence). The DNA for the CDR3 is TGTGCCAGCAGCCTTACAGGGGAAGGGGGCTACACCTTC. The encoded protein is CASSLTGEGGYTF.

This clone was detected once. The CDR3 nucleotides are TGTGCCAGCAGACCCGGGACAGCGTACTCTGGAAACACCATATATTTT. It yields the protein CASRPGTAYSGNTIYF. The rearrangement uses TRBV2 and TRBJ1-3, with 7 nucleotides matching TRBD1. V gave up 6 bases and J gave up 0 bases; unmatched junction bases: 8. This CDR3 is 16 amino acids long. Germline values: CDR1 SNHLY, CDR2 FYNNEI.

The chain couples TRBV5-6 to TRBJ2-7, with D uncertain. Trimming removed 2 bases from V and 1 base from J, with 7 bases in between. Germline values: CDR1 SGHDT, CDR2 YYEEEE. This CDR3 comprises 13 residues. The DNA of the CDR3 is TGTGCCAGCAGCTTTTATAGATCCTACGAGCAGTACGTC. It translates to CASSFYRSYEQYV.

This clone was seen a single time. The V gene is TRBV27, the J gene TRBJ2-7; 7 nucleotides match TRBD1. Unmatched junction bases numbered 2, after V lost 4 bases and J lost 2 bases. The CDR3 loop spans 13 amino acids. Per the germline V gene, CDR1 is MNHEY and CDR2 is SMNVEV (reference sequence). CDR3 sequence reads: CASSYQGAYEQYF. In DNA form, the CDR3 reads TGTGCCAGCAGTTACCAGGGGGCCTACGAGCAGTACTTC.

The J gene is TRBJ1-3, the V gene TRBV5-1; D gene uncertain. Deletions cut 0 bases from V and 0 bases from J, with 13 bases between. Germline CDR1 SGHRS, CDR2 YFSETQ. The CDR3 loop spans 17 amino acids. CDR3 region: CASSLDDEPYSGNTIYF. CDR3 nucleotide sequence: TGCGCCAGCAGCTTGGACGATGAGCCCTACTCTGGAAACACCATATATTTT. Variable domain in full (rest from reference TRBV5-1 and TRBJ1-3): KAGVTQTPRYLIKTRGQQVTLSCSPISGHRSVSWYQQTPGQGLQFLFEYFSETQRNKGNFPGRFSGRQFSNSRSEMNVSTLELGDSALYLCASSLDDEPYSGNTIYFGEGSWLTVV.

This clone was observed a single time. The V and J genes are TRBV27 and TRBJ2-3; 7 nucleotides match TRBD1. V was pared by 7 bases and J by 4 bases, with 17 bases of the junction left unmatched. Germline CDR1 MNHEY, CDR2 SMNVEV (reference sequence). The CDR3 runs to 17 residues. This chain's CDR3 is CASTHGRQGVDSDTQYF. The CDR3 bases are TGTGCCAGCACCCACGGCAGACAGGGTGTAGACTCAGATACGCAGTATTTT.

The chain employs TRBV18 and TRBJ2-4; TRBD1 is a possible D gene (5 bases). V was cut by 0 bases and J by 8 bases, with 11 bases left in between. Per germline, CDR1 KGHSH and CDR2 LQKENI. The CDR3 sequence is 14 residues long. The CDR3 nucleotides read TGTGCCAGCTCACCACCCAGCAGGGCGGACATTCAGTACTTC. Translated, it gives CASSPPSRADIQYF.

The V call is TRBV5-4, the J call TRBJ2-2, with D possibly TRBD2 on 5 matching bases. Trimming took 2 bases from V and 6 from J, leaving 8 bases between them. CDR1 is SGHNT and CDR2 is YYREEE in the germline V gene (reference sequence). This CDR3 contains 13 residues. CDR3 in amino acids: CASSLAVPGELFF. The CDR3 DNA is TGTGCCAGCAGCTTAGCGGTTCCCGGGGAGCTGTTTTTT.

The chain carries TRBV27 and TRBJ2-1; TRBD2 agrees at 7 bases. The CDR3 totals 14 residues. With V trimmed by 9 bases and J by 0 bases, 5 bases remained unmatched. Germline CDR1 and CDR2: MNHEY and SMNVEV (reference sequence). This CDR3 reads CASRRTSSYNEQFF. In DNA, the CDR3 is TGTGCCAGTCGAAGGACTAGCTCCTACAATGAGCAGTTCTTC.

With respect to this clone: Other DNA sequences in this sample translate to the same CDR3. The chain links TRBV7-9 to TRBJ1-5, with 10 bases matching TRBD1. CDR1 is SEHNR and CDR2 is FQNEAQ in the germline V gene (reference sequence). The J segment lost 2 bases and the V segment lost 1 base, leaving 2 bases of the junction unmatched. This CDR3 is 16 amino acids long. DNA of the CDR3: TGTGCCAGCAGCTTAGGACAGGGGGCGGGCAATCAGCCCCAGCATTTT. This encodes CASSLGQGAGNQPQHF.

The chain joins TRBV21-1 to TRBJ1-3. TRBV21-1 is flagged as a pseudogene. The CDR3 is made up of 15 amino acids. In DNA form, the CDR3 reads TGTGCCAGCAGCAACGCTATTCACTCTGGAAACACCATATATTTT. Protein product: CASSNAIHSGNTIYF.

V usage is TRBV30 and J usage is TRBJ2-7; D is possibly TRBD2 (6 bases). This CDR3 has 15 residues. CDR1 and CDR2 from the germline V gene are GTSNPN and SVGIG (reference sequence). V lost 3 bases to trimming and J lost 5 bases, with 20 bases between them. This chain's CDR3 is CAWREPGTLLHEQYF. The CDR3, as DNA: TGTGCCTGGAGAGAACCCGGGACTCTCTTGCACGAGCAGTACTTC.

The rearrangement links TRBV24-1 to TRBJ2-5; possibly TRBD1 for D (5 bases). Germline assignment: CDR1 KGHDR and CDR2 SFDVKD. The CDR3 runs 15 residues. Between the trimmed V and J ends, which lost 4 bases and 0 bases, there was a span of 11 bases. CDR3 sequence (DNA): TGTGCCACCAGTGAAAACCAGGGATACCAAGAGACCCAGTACTTC. It translates to CATSENQGYQETQYF.

This clone was detected once. V and J are TRBV18 and TRBJ2-2; TRBD2 is a possible D gene (5 bases). The CDR3 spans 16 residues. V dropped 1 base and J dropped 5 bases, with 14 bases sitting between them. CDR1 KGHSH and CDR2 LQKENI come from the germline V gene. The CDR3 nucleotides read TGTGCCAGCTCACCACTGGCTAGCCTCAAGACCGGGGAGCTGTTTTTT. Protein sequence: CASSPLASLKTGELFF.

The chain has TRBV18 and TRBJ2-5; 7 bases are shared with TRBD1. The CDR3 runs 15 residues. V was clipped by 6 bases and J by 3 bases; unmatched bases: 10. Germline V gene data show CDR1 as KGHSH and CDR2 as LQKENI. This CDR3 reads CASSPDRVGKETQYF. The CDR3 bases are TGTGCCAGCTCTCCCGACAGGGTGGGCAAAGAGACCCAGTACTTC.

This chain joins TRBV9 and TRBJ2-1, with 7 bases lining up with TRBD1. The CDR3 covers 16 residues. V was clipped by 3 bases and J by 5 bases; unmatched bases: 11. Germline values: CDR1 SGDLS, CDR2 YYNGEE. The CDR3 loop is CASSEPTQGTDNEQFF. DNA of the CDR3: TGTGCCAGCAGCGAGCCGACACAGGGGACCGACAATGAGCAGTTCTTC.

V is TRBV20-1 and J is TRBJ1-5, with TRBD1 matching over 7 bases. V dropped 3 bases and J dropped 3; count of bases not matched to a gene: 14. The CDR3 runs to 17 residues. Germline assignment: CDR1 DFQATT and CDR2 SNEGSKA (reference sequence). The CDR3 is CSASRQGGSLFNQPQHF. For the CDR3, the DNA is TGCAGTGCTAGTCGCCAGGGGGGTTCGCTTTTCAATCAGCCCCAGCATTTT.

This clone was counted a single time. CDR3 protein: CASSVWAGVGNQPQHF. The CDR3 region has the DNA TGTGCCAGTAGTGTATGGGCGGGGGTCGGGAATCAGCCCCAGCATTTT. The chain carries TRBV19 and TRBJ1-5, with a possible D match to TRBD1 (5 bases). This CDR3 spans 16 amino acids. Trimming removed 5 bases from V and 4 bases from J, with 18 bases in between. Germline V lookup: CDR1 LNHDA, CDR2 SQIVND (reference sequence).